The 11 T cell receptor beta chains listed next were all sequenced from one sample in a study of kidney transplant recipient with SARS-CoV-2 infection (TCRdb year 2021). What this sample's time point label stands for: pre-pandemic baseline sample and day 111 after first positive SARS-CoV-2 test. Sequencing relied on an Illumina MiSeq. TCRdb trimmed public reads at Q25 via fastp, called clones via MiXCR and kept in-frame beta chains. Entries are consolidated by CDR3 protein sequence, retaining the most common genes and DNA. This sample holds 200,000 to 250,000 distinct CDR3 sequences; 29% were observed only once. The ten largest clonotypes hold more than 6.5% of the sample. The sequencing used a blood sample, collected at baseline and on day 111 from a kidney transplant recipient. Every receptor here comes from a male patient aged 25-45 years who had COVID-19 and was a kidney transplant recipient. After a transplant, not all T cells may be the patient's own; some may come from the graft donor.

This clonotype appeared many times. V is TRBV16 and J is TRBJ2-1; the D gene is possibly TRBD2 (5 bases). V gave up 3 bases and J gave up 0 bases, with 6 bases separating them. Germline V gives CDR1 KGHSY, CDR2 FQNENV. The CDR3 contains 14 residues. As DNA, the CDR3 is TGTGCCAGCAGCCAGGGGAGCTCCTACAATGAGCAGTTCTTC. Protein sequence: CASSQGSSYNEQFF. Together with reference TRBV16 and TRBJ2-1, the CDR3 gives the full variable domain: GEEVAQTPKHLVRGEGQKAKLYCAPIKGHSYVFWYQQVLKNEFKFLISFQNENVFDETGMPKERFSAKCLPNSPCSLEIQATKLEDSAVYFCASSQGSSYNEQFFGPGTRLTVL.

This clonotype has at least ten counts. V usage is TRBV8-2 and J usage is TRBJ1-2. TRBV8-2 has pseudogene status. The CDR3 has 16 residues. CDR3 sequence reads: CGSHEIDSRKTYGYTF. The CDR3 region has the DNA TGTGGCAGTCACGAAATTGATAGCCGAAAGACCTATGGCTACACCTTC.

The sample holds a few counts of this clonotype. It may be a read error: a sequence one base away is much more abundant. The chain carries TRBV5-4 and TRBJ1-2, with no clear D. This CDR3 region has 16 residues. Trimming stripped 7 bases from V and 4 bases from J, with 23 bases between. CDR1 SGHNT and CDR2 YYREEE come from the germline V gene (reference sequence). The CDR3 nucleotides read TGTGCCAGCTGTAATATCGTACCAGGAAAGACCTATGGCTACACCTTC. Protein product: CASCNIVPGKTYGYTF.

This clonotype was detected ten times or more. The chain is built from TRBV4-2 and TRBJ2-6; D gene unclear. The CDR3 length is 18 residues. The V gene's germline CDR1 is LGHNA and CDR2 YNFKEQ. V lost 0 bases and J lost 0, with 12 bases in between. The CDR3 region is CASSQDPLVTSGANVLTF. CDR3 DNA: TGTGCCAGCAGCCAAGATCCATTGGTCACCTCTGGGGCCAACGTCCTGACTTTC.

In its sample, this clonotype was seen many times. The chain employs TRBV24-1 and TRBJ1-2; no definite D call. This CDR3 comprises 17 residues. Germline CDR1 is KGHDR and CDR2 is SFDVKD. Trimming took off 6 bases at V and 4 bases at J, with 23 bases between the two ends. In DNA form, the CDR3 reads TGTGCCACCAGTAATGTGGATAGTACCAGAAAGACCTATGGCTACACCTTC. Residues: CATSNVDSTRKTYGYTF.

In this sample, this clonotype turned up many times. The rearrangement joins TRBV3-1 to TRBJ2-1; D is unclear. Germline values: CDR1 LGHDT, CDR2 YNNKEL (reference sequence). Trimming shortened V by 0 bases and J by 3 bases, and 12 bases separated the two germline ends. The CDR3 length is 16 residues. DNA of the CDR3: TGTGCCAGCAGCCAAGATCTGAGTAGGAACTACAATGAGCAGTTCTTC. Its translation: CASSQDLSRNYNEQFF.

This clonotype came up many times. This sequence joins TRBV11-2 and TRBJ1-1; unclear D gene. Trimming cost V 4 bases and J 1 base, with 7 bases left between them. The V gene's germline CDR1 is SGHAT and CDR2 FQNNGV. The CDR3 loop spans 13 amino acids. The CDR3 DNA follows: TGTGCCAGCAGCTCCATCAAGAACACTGAAGCTTTCTTT. Protein sequence: CASSSIKNTEAFF. Full variable domain (remainder filled in from reference TRBV11-2 and TRBJ1-1): EAGVAQSPRYKIIEKRQSVAFWCNPISGHATLYWYQQILGQGPKLLIQFQNNGVVDDSQLPKDRFSAERLKGVDSTLKIQPAKLEDSAVYLCASSSIKNTEAFFGQGTRLTVV.

The chain is built from TRBV20-1 and TRBJ2-1; the match to TRBD2 covers 13 bases. V lost 6 bases, J lost 1 base, and 24 bases stayed unmatched. Germline V gene lookup returns CDR1 DFQATT and CDR2 SNEGSKA (reference sequence). This CDR3 contains 22 residues. CDR3 sequence (DNA): TGCAGTGCGCGAAGGCGAGACGGGCGGACTAGCGGGAGCGCCAGGTCCTACAATGAGCAGTTCTTC. Its translation is CSARRRDGRTSGSARSYNEQFF.

This clonotype was recorded only once. A much bigger clone sits one base away, suggesting this may be a read error. The chain combines TRBV5-4 with TRBJ1-2; D not resolved. Per germline, CDR1 SGHNT and CDR2 YYREEE (reference sequence). The CDR3 runs 16 residues. CDR3 sequence reads: CASLLSVPGKTYGYAF. In nucleotides, the CDR3 is TGTGCCAGCCTACTGTCCGTACCAGGAAAGACCTATGGCTACGCCTTC.

A word on this clonotype: A read error may be the cause here, since a much bigger clone is one base away. The chain links TRBV19 to TRBJ1-3; 7 bases match TRBD1. Germline loops: CDR1 LNHDA, CDR2 SQIVND (reference sequence). J was trimmed by 3 bases and V by 5 bases; bases with no gene match: 7. The CDR3 has 15 amino acids. In DNA form, the CDR3 reads TGTGCCAGTAGTTCTACAGGGGAATTTGGAAACACCATATATTTT. It codes for CASSSTGEFGNTIYF.

This clonotype was picked up a small number of times. V usage is TRBV20-1 and J usage is TRBJ2-5, with unresolved D. The V end lost 3 bases, the J end lost 3 bases, and 14 bases lay between the germline ends. This CDR3 contains 14 residues. Germline V gene lookup returns CDR1 DFQATT and CDR2 SNEGSKA (reference sequence). In DNA, the CDR3 is TGCAGTGCTAGGCTGGTGGCTAGTGAAGAGACCCAGTACTTC. The encoded protein is CSARLVASEETQYF.